Below are 8 T cell receptor beta chains sequenced from a single sample in a study of identifying expanded T cells in peripheral blood. Assay: immunoSEQ multiplex PCR; the TCRdb copy retains only in-frame clones and omits some. The repertoire holds some 96,000 clones, 75% to 90% seen once, with about 6% in the top ten. Source material: blood. Receptors were obtained from a person aged 18 to 75 in good health.

The J gene is TRBJ1-1, the V gene TRBV13; TRBD1 might be the D (5 bases). The germline gives CDR1 PRHDT, CDR2 FYEKMQ (reference sequence). V was trimmed by 2 bases and J by 1 base, leaving 11 bases between them. The CDR3 length is 15 residues. This CDR3 reads CASSLSRAPNTEAFF. The CDR3 DNA reads TGTGCCAGCAGCTTAAGCAGGGCCCCGAACACTGAAGCTTTCTTT.

CDR3 DNA sequence: TGTGCCATCCGATCCATACAGGGTGCCCTTGGGGCTAATGAAAAACTGTTTTTT. This sequence encodes CAIRSIQGALGANEKLFF. V and J are TRBV5-6 and TRBJ1-4, with a possible D match to TRBD1 (6 bases). With 9 bases removed from V and 3 bases from J, the gap between germline ends came to 27 bases. The germline V gene has CDR1 SGHDT and CDR2 YYEEEE. The CDR3 has 18 amino acids.

This chain joins TRBV9 and TRBJ2-3, with 7 bases identical to TRBD2. CDR1 is SGDLS and CDR2 is YYNGEE in the germline V gene. V shed 3 bases, J shed 6 bases, and the junction held 19 bases outside the gene matches. The CDR3 runs 18 residues. This chain's CDR3 is CASSDHLSSGGFHDTQYF. Written as DNA, the CDR3 is TGTGCCAGCAGCGACCACCTCTCTAGCGGCGGATTTCACGATACGCAGTATTTT.

The V and J genes are TRBV14 and TRBJ1-2; D might be TRBD1 (5 bases). Trimming stripped 4 bases from V and 5 bases from J, with 11 bases between. The CDR3 totals 13 residues. Germline V gene lookup returns CDR1 SGHDN and CDR2 FVKESK. Written as DNA, the CDR3 is TGTGCCAGCAGCCCACAGGTTCGGTATGGCTACACCTTC. Encoded protein: CASSPQVRYGYTF.

The V and J genes are TRBV19 and TRBJ1-1, with TRBD1 identical over 10 bases. Germline-derived CDR1 and CDR2 are LNHDA and SQIVND (reference sequence). The CDR3 totals 17 residues. V was clipped by 1 base and J by 0 bases; unmatched bases: 5. For the CDR3, the DNA is TGTGCCAGTAGTATAGGACAGGGGGCGAGGGTGAACACTGAAGCTTTCTTT. Translated: CASSIGQGARVNTEAFF.

This chain connects TRBV6-5 to TRBJ2-3, with 9 bases lining up with TRBD1. The J segment lost 5 bases and the V segment lost 3 bases, leaving 3 bases of the junction unmatched. In germline, CDR1 is MNHEY, CDR2 SVGAGI. The CDR3 is 14 amino acids. CDR3 residues: CASSYNRGRDTQYF. The CDR3 DNA is TGTGCCAGCAGTTATAACAGGGGGCGAGATACGCAGTATTTT.

Here the CDR3 reads CATSSKGGTEAFF. In DNA, the CDR3 is TGTGCCACCTCATCGAAGGGAGGCACTGAAGCTTTCTTT. The chain links TRBV2 to TRBJ1-1; D ambiguous. CDR1 and CDR2 from the germline V gene are SNHLY and FYNNEI. The V and J ends lost 10 bases and 4 bases respectively, with 16 bases between them. The CDR3 consists of 13 residues.

CDR3 protein: CASTTGLLAVNYGYTF. For the CDR3, the DNA is TGTGCCAGCACCACGGGGCTGCTAGCCGTTAACTATGGCTACACCTTC. This sequence joins TRBV28 and TRBJ1-2, with D tentatively TRBD1 (5 bases). There are 16 residues in the CDR3. Trimming removed 7 bases at V and 1 base at J, with 19 bases between. The germline V gene encodes CDR1 MDHEN and CDR2 SYDVKM.